The 26 T cell receptor beta chains below were found in one sample sequenced in a study of early T cells in non-severe SARS-CoV-2 infection. TCRdb re-derived calls from the 5' RACE reads in MiXCR, one entry per CDR3 protein. Of roughly 80,000 distinct CDR3 sequences listed, approximately 6% are singletons. Sequenced input: whole blood. These receptors all stem from an adult who was a healthcare worker with PCR-confirmed SARS-CoV-2 infection or an uninfected control (not recorded which).

This clonotype was picked up many times. The chain carries TRBV6-5 and TRBJ2-1; TRBD1 aligns across 7 bases. Per the germline V gene, CDR1 is MNHEY and CDR2 is SVGAGI. The CDR3 contains 13 residues. The ends lost 6 bases at V and 7 bases at J; junction bases unmatched: 6. This CDR3 is CASRRGQTNEQFF. CDR3 in DNA: TGTGCCAGCAGAAGGGGACAGACTAATGAGCAGTTCTTC.

This sequence joins TRBV18 and TRBJ2-1, with 9 bases identical to TRBD2. CDR3 length: 16 amino acids. V dropped 3 bases and J dropped 0; count of bases not matched to a gene: 3. From germline, CDR1 is KGHSH and CDR2 LQKENI. CDR3 nucleotides: TGTGCCAGCTCACCGTCTAGCGGGATCTCCTACAATGAGCAGTTCTTC. Amino acid sequence: CASSPSSGISYNEQFF.

This clonotype has only a few counts. The chain combines TRBV5-1 with TRBJ1-1; weak D call: TRBD1 (6 bases). Trimming took 1 base from V and 0 from J, leaving 13 bases between them. Germline values: CDR1 SGHRS, CDR2 YFSETQ. This CDR3 spans 16 amino acids. CDR3 sequence: CASSLNTGSMNTEAFF. CDR3 coding DNA: TGCGCCAGCAGCTTGAATACAGGGTCCATGAACACTGAAGCTTTCTTT. Full variable domain (outside the CDR3, taken from reference TRBV5-1 and TRBJ1-1): KAGVTQTPRYLIKTRGQQVTLSCSPISGHRSVSWYQQTPGQGLQFLFEYFSETQRNKGNFPGRFSGRQFSNSRSEMNVSTLELGDSALYLCASSLNTGSMNTEAFFGQGTRLTVV.

The chain links TRBV10-2 to TRBJ2-1; D call uncertain. This CDR3 contains 17 residues. Looked up from germline, CDR1 is WSHSY and CDR2 is SAAADI. V shed 1 base and J shed 0 bases, with 13 bases lying between them. CDR3 region: CASSEYGRRSSYNEQFF. Here the CDR3 DNA reads TGCGCCAGCAGTGAGTATGGCAGGAGAAGCTCCTACAATGAGCAGTTCTTC.

The chain carries TRBV7-9 and TRBJ2-5; possibly TRBD1 or TRBD2 for D (5 bases each). Per germline, CDR1 SEHNR and CDR2 FQNEAQ (reference sequence). Trimming left V 0 bases short and J 7 bases short, with 9 bases between. This CDR3 has 13 amino acids. CDR3 bases: TGTGCCAGCAGCTTAGCAGGGACGGGGACCCAGTACTTC. It yields the protein CASSLAGTGTQYF. Looking up the rest from reference TRBV7-9 and TRBJ2-5 gives the full variable domain: DTGVSQNPRHKITKRGQNVTFRCDPISEHNRLYWYRQTLGQGPEFLTYFQNEAQLEKSRLLSDRFSAERPKGSFSTLEIQRTEQGDSAMYLCASSLAGTGTQYFGPGTRLLVL.

This clonotype appeared a few times. CDR3 amino acids: CASALGGSISYEQYF. The CDR3 DNA follows: TGTGCCAGCGCCCTTGGCGGGAGTATTTCCTACGAGCAGTACTTC. V usage is TRBV6-6 and J usage is TRBJ2-7; the match to TRBD2 covers 7 bases. Germline-derived CDR1 and CDR2 are MNHNY and SVGAGI (reference sequence). The V and J ends lost 8 bases and 1 base, in that order; junction bases with no gene match: 11. This CDR3 has 15 amino acids.

The rearrangement links TRBV6-1 to TRBJ2-5; D is possibly TRBD2 (6 bases). This CDR3 has 14 amino acids. Germline assignment: CDR1 MNHNS and CDR2 SASEGT. V was trimmed by 2 bases and J by 4 bases, leaving 11 bases between them. The CDR3 sequence is CASSEYGSGETQYF. CDR3 sequence (DNA): TGTGCCAGCAGTGAATACGGGAGTGGAGAGACCCAGTACTTC.

This clonotype has just a few counts. This CDR3 is CAISGRGTYNEQFF. As DNA, the CDR3 is TGTGCCATCAGTGGGCGGGGGACCTACAATGAGCAGTTCTTC. The chain uses TRBV10-3 and TRBJ2-1, with 7 bases that match TRBD2. The CDR3 extends over 14 amino acids. V lost 4 bases and J lost 2; bases outside the gene matches: 2. The germline CDR1 and CDR2 sequences are ENHRY and SYGVKD.

This clonotype was picked up one time. A read error may be the cause here, since a much bigger clone is one base away. This sequence joins TRBV18 and TRBJ2-3; D not certain. Germline-derived CDR1 and CDR2 are KGHSH and LQKENI. The CDR3 runs 14 residues. Trimming removed 2 bases at V and 3 bases at J, with 9 bases between. CDR3 DNA sequence: TGTGCCAGCTCACCAGGGATAGTAACAGATACGCAGTATTTT. Translating gives CASSPGIVTDTQYF.

Worth noting for this clonotype: Germline is not matched at one junction end, which may reflect a read error. The chain uses TRBV15 and TRBJ2-4; D gene uncertain. The CDR3 is 18 residues long. CDR1 is LNHNV, CDR2 YYDKDF, per germline (reference sequence). The CDR3 here is CVTSKKGPFGDAKNIQYF. CDR3 bases: TGTGTCACCAGCAAAAAGGGCCCCTTTGGGGATGCCAAAAACATTCAGTACTTC.

The CDR3 region is CASSQGDSTYGYTF. CDR3 sequence (DNA): TGTGCCAGCAGCCAAGGGGACAGTACCTATGGCTACACCTTC. The chain joins TRBV4-2 to TRBJ1-2, with TRBD1 matching over 7 bases. With 1 base clipped from V and 4 bases from J, the junction kept 3 bases outside the gene matches. The CDR3 is made up of 14 amino acids. The germline V gene has CDR1 LGHNA and CDR2 YNFKEQ.

This clonotype has a handful of counts. The V and J genes are TRBV30 and TRBJ1-3, with D uncertain. With 5 bases removed from V and 3 bases from J, the gap between germline ends came to 17 bases. CDR3 length: 15 residues. Germline V CDR1 and CDR2: GTSNPN, SVGIG (reference sequence). The CDR3: CAWATNQGYGNTIYF. CDR3 sequence (DNA): TGTGCCTGGGCCACTAACCAAGGGTATGGAAACACCATATATTTT.

In this sample, this clonotype turned up a few times. The chain combines TRBV7-2 with TRBJ1-2, with 7 nucleotides matching TRBD1. V lost 6 bases and J lost 0; bases outside the gene matches: 10. The length of the CDR3 is 16 residues. Germline V gene lookup returns CDR1 SGHTA and CDR2 FQGNSA. For the CDR3, the DNA is TGTGCCAGCAGTAACTTAGGGGGCCGAGCTAACTATGGCTACACCTTC. Encoded protein: CASSNLGGRANYGYTF.

Many counts were recorded for this clonotype. This chain joins TRBV7-8 and TRBJ2-1; 15 bases are a match to TRBD2. The CDR3 length is 20 residues. Germline V gene data show CDR1 as SGHVS and CDR2 as FQNEAQ. With V trimmed by 0 bases and J by 10 bases, 16 bases remained unmatched. In DNA form, the CDR3 reads TGTGCCAGCAGCTTAGCGGGGCGGACTAGCGGGGGGGCTGCGCGGGAGGAGCAGTTCTTC. This codes for CASSLAGRTSGGAAREEQFF.

This clonotype was observed at least ten times. This chain joins TRBV18 and TRBJ2-7; tentatively, D is TRBD2 (5 bases). Germline V gene data show CDR1 as KGHSH and CDR2 as LQKENI. V shed 5 bases and J shed 2 bases, with 16 bases lying between them. The CDR3 extends over 15 amino acids. CDR3 nucleotides: TGTGCCAGCTCAACCGGAAGCGGCAGAACCTACGAGCAGTACTTC. Protein product: CASSTGSGRTYEQYF.

This clonotype was counted only a few times. The chain uses TRBV6-2 or TRBV6-3 and TRBJ2-7, with 7 bases aligning to TRBD1. The CDR3 length is 16 residues. After removal of 2 bases from V and 7 bases from J, the junction contained 14 bases not matched to a gene. Germline CDR1 MNHEY, CDR2 SVGEGT. CDR3 nucleotide sequence: TGTGCCAGCAGTTACGGATCCGGGACAGCCTTGGAGGAGCAGTACTTC. It specifies CASSYGSGTALEEQYF.

This clonotype has a handful of counts. V usage is TRBV6-5 and J usage is TRBJ1-2; weak D call: TRBD1 (6 bases). The germline V gene has CDR1 MNHEY and CDR2 SVGAGI. The CDR3 is 14 amino acids. V lost 6 bases, J lost 0 bases, and 11 bases lay in between. This chain's CDR3 is CASRRTAANYGYTF. In DNA, the CDR3 is TGTGCCAGCAGGAGGACAGCAGCTAACTATGGCTACACCTTC.

The rearrangement uses TRBV5-1 and TRBJ2-3, with D tentatively TRBD2 (6 bases). Trimming left V 1 base short and J 0 bases short, with 12 bases between. The CDR3 has 16 amino acids. The V gene's germline CDR1 is SGHRS and CDR2 YFSETQ. The CDR3 nucleotides read TGCGCCAGCAGCTTGAGGCCTAGCGTTAGCACAGATACGCAGTATTTT. Its translation is CASSLRPSVSTDTQYF.

Many counts were recorded for this clonotype. The chain uses TRBV21-1 and TRBJ1-3. TRBV21-1 is an annotated pseudogene. The CDR3 is 16 residues long. CDR3 residues: CASSKGSRSSGNTIYF. CDR3 nucleotides: TGTGCCAGCAGCAAAGGGTCACGGAGCTCTGGAAACACCATATATTTT.

The rearrangement uses TRBV20-1 and TRBJ2-5; 10 nucleotides agree with TRBD2. Germline CDR1 reads DFQATT; CDR2 reads SNEGSKA (reference sequence). Trimming took 5 bases from V and 4 from J; bases not matched to a gene: 7. This CDR3 contains 14 residues. The CDR3 here is CSASGTSVTETQYF. In DNA form, the CDR3 reads TGCAGTGCTTCCGGGACTAGCGTTACAGAGACCCAGTACTTC.

In this sample, this clonotype turned up a few times. The rearrangement links TRBV7-6 to TRBJ2-7; 10 bases fit TRBD1. The CDR3 has 13 amino acids. Germline CDR1 SGHVS, CDR2 FNYEAQ. Losses at the gene ends were 1 base for V and 6 bases for J; bases not matched to a gene: 0. CDR3 protein: CASSLGDRGEQYF. The DNA of the CDR3 is TGTGCCAGCAGCTTAGGGGACAGGGGCGAGCAGTACTTC. The full variable domain, in which reference TRBV7-6 and TRBJ2-7 provide the parts outside the CDR3, is GAGVSQSPRYKVTKRGQDVALRCDPISGHVSLYWYRQALGQGPEFLTYFNYEAQQDKSGLPNDRFSAERPEGSISTLTIQRTEQRDSAMYRCASSLGDRGEQYFGPGTRLTVT.

This clonotype has ten or more counts. The chain has TRBV29-1 and TRBJ2-5; D might be TRBD1 (6 bases). The CDR3 sequence is 14 residues long. V was clipped by 5 bases and J by 5 bases, with 18 bases between them. Germline CDR1 is SQVTM and CDR2 is ANQGSEA. In DNA form, the CDR3 reads TGCAGCGTTTGGGGGCAGGCGGTAGAGGAGACCCAGTACTTC. This codes for CSVWGQAVEETQYF.

This clonotype appeared many times. The rearrangement joins TRBV24-1 to TRBJ1-1; TRBD1 aligns across 8 bases. V lost 7 bases, J lost 3 bases, and 6 bases stayed unmatched. Germline CDR1 reads KGHDR; CDR2 reads SFDVKD. The CDR3 runs to 14 residues. CDR3 protein: CATRPGQGYTEAFF. CDR3 sequence (DNA): TGTGCCACCAGGCCCGGACAGGGTTACACTGAAGCTTTCTTT.

This clonotype has a count of ten or more. The chain employs TRBV7-9 and TRBJ1-1; D gene ambiguous. Germline CDR1 is SEHNR and CDR2 is FQNEAQ (reference sequence). The CDR3 length is 13 residues. With 5 bases removed from V and 9 bases from J, the gap between germline ends came to 16 bases. DNA of the CDR3: TGTGCCAGCAGCGCAGCCCGGACGGAGAAAGCTTTCTTT. This codes for CASSAARTEKAFF.

The sample holds a few counts of this clonotype. The chain joins TRBV6-6 to TRBJ2-3, with 7 bases aligning to TRBD1. Trimming took 10 bases from V and 1 from J; bases not matched to a gene: 11. CDR1 and CDR2 from the germline V gene are MNHNY and SVGAGI (reference sequence). The CDR3 extends over 15 amino acids. CDR3 residues: CATRGLERGTDTQYF. CDR3 DNA sequence: TGTGCCACCAGGGGGTTAGAACGGGGCACAGATACGCAGTATTTT.

This sequence joins TRBV20-1 and TRBJ2-7; 7 bases line up with TRBD2. The CDR3 has 14 amino acids. After removal of 5 bases from V and 1 base from J, the junction contained 8 bases not matched to a gene. The V gene's germline CDR1 is DFQATT and CDR2 SNEGSKA (reference sequence). The CDR3 region has the DNA TGCAGTGCTCGACCGGGACTACCTTCCTACGAGCAGTACTTC. Its translation is CSARPGLPSYEQYF.